This is a list of T cell receptor beta chains from one sample in a study of blood T cell repertoires in COVID-19. Only in-frame clones appear in the TCRdb table, and some are missing; sequencing was by immunoSEQ multiplex PCR. The repertoire consists of about 120,000 clones, with 90% occurring once and the leading ten covering under 2%. Sequenced sample: peripheral blood. Every receptor here comes from a human donor with active COVID-19. The donor label of this sample is uncertain. Both conserved end residues are part of each CDR3. The D gene is left open where the match is weak. Size values are once, few and many counts, or a class for expanded clones, and some rows have none.

TRBV5-1	14	TRBD1	TRBJ2-7	-	CASSTTGGGYEQYF	TGCGCCAGCAGCACGACAGGGGGCGGGTACGAGCAGTACTTC
TRBV6-6	14	-	TRBJ1-1	-	CASTWGQGNTEAFF	TGTGCCAGCACGTGGGGACAAGGCAACACTGAAGCTTTCTTT
TRBV28	14	TRBD1	TRBJ2-5	-	CASSHTGGTATQYF	TGTGCCAGCAGTCATACAGGGGGGACAGCGACCCAGTACTTC
TRBV11-2	15	TRBD1	TRBJ2-1	-	CASSVEGQSYNEQFF	TGTGCCAGCAGCGTAGAGGGACAGTCCTACAATGAGCAGTTCTTC
TRBV11-2	15	TRBD1	TRBJ2-7	-	CASSSGQVVTYEQYF	TGTGCCAGCAGCTCTGGACAGGTCGTTACCTACGAGCAGTACTTC
TRBV19	13	TRBD1	TRBJ2-1	once	CASSISQGGEQFF	TGTGCCAGTAGTATTTCACAGGGGGGTGAGCAGTTCTTC
TRBV19	16	TRBD2	TRBJ2-2	-	CASIGGGVANTGELFF	TGTGCCAGTATTGGCGGGGGGGTCGCGAACACCGGGGAGCTGTTTTTT
TRBV6-2/TRBV6-3	13	-	TRBJ1-1	-	CASSSGGGTEAFF	TGTGCCAGCAGTTCGGGGGGGGGTACTGAAGCTTTCTTT
TRBV20-1	15	-	TRBJ2-7	-	CSASLRQGKAYEQYF	TGCAGTGCTAGTCTTCGGCAGGGAAAGGCCTACGAGCAGTACTTC
TRBV19	14	TRBD1	TRBJ2-7	-	CATQTTGGFIEQYF	TGTGCCACCCAGACGACAGGGGGTTTTATCGAGCAGTACTTC
TRBV19	15	TRBD1	TRBJ1-5	once	CASTPPGTGIQPQHF	TGTGCCAGTACCCCCCCCGGGACAGGGATTCAGCCCCAGCATTTT
TRBV30	13	TRBD1	TRBJ1-5	-	CAWSEDRAQPQHF	TGTGCCTGGAGTGAGGACAGGGCTCAGCCCCAGCATTTT
TRBV5-6	18	-	TRBJ1-6	-	CASSLRRGINSYNSPLHF	TGTGCCAGCAGCTTGCGAAGAGGTATCAACTCCTATAATTCACCCCTCCACTTT
TRBV7-2	13	-	TRBJ1-3	-	CASSQDRGNTIYF	TGTGCCAGCAGCCAGGACAGAGGAAACACCATATATTTT
TRBV7-9	15	TRBD1	TRBJ1-1	-	CASSFGQAGSTEAFF	TGTGCCAGCAGCTTTGGACAGGCGGGGAGCACTGAAGCTTTCTTT
TRBV9	17	TRBD1	TRBJ1-1	-	CASSVDVTGTGNTEAFF	TGTGCCAGCAGCGTAGATGTTACCGGGACAGGGAACACTGAAGCTTTCTTT
TRBV13	18	TRBD2	TRBJ2-1	-	CASSLTSRLAGLVDEQFF	TGTGCCAGCAGCTTAACCTCTCGACTAGCGGGGTTGGTTGATGAGCAGTTCTTC
TRBV18	17	TRBD2	TRBJ2-3	-	CASSPARTSGGSETQYF	TGTGCCAGCTCACCAGCACGGACTAGCGGGGGGTCAGAGACGCAGTATTTT
TRBV19	12	TRBD1	TRBJ1-2	-	CASRLRGYGYTF	TGTGCCAGTAGGCTCAGGGGGTATGGCTACACCTTC
TRBV20-1	11	-	TRBJ2-1	few	CSAPRVDEQFF	TGCAGTGCTCCTCGGGTTGATGAGCAGTTCTTC
TRBV24-1	17	TRBD1	TRBJ2-5	-	CATSDRPGQGGQETQYF	TGTGCCACCAGTGATCGCCCGGGACAGGGTGGTCAAGAGACCCAGTACTTC
TRBV9	17	TRBD1	TRBJ1-5	once	CASSTGQGARENQPQHF	TGTGCCAGCAGCACCGGACAGGGGGCGAGGGAAAATCAGCCCCAGCATTTT
TRBV10-1	14	-	TRBJ2-1	-	CASSESGKAMEQFF	TGCGCCAGCAGTGAGTCGGGCAAAGCCATGGAGCAGTTCTTC
TRBV3-1/TRBV3-2	14	-	TRBJ1-5	-	CASSQAGSRQPQHF	TGTGCCAGCAGCCAAGCGGGGTCCCGTCAGCCCCAGCATTTT
TRBV12-3/TRBV12-4	13	-	TRBJ1-2	-	CASSLGRNYGYTF	TGTGCCAGCAGTTTAGGTCGGAACTATGGCTACACCTTC
TRBV19	13	-	TRBJ1-1	-	CASSYKSDTEAFF	TGTGCCAGTAGTTACAAAAGCGACACTGAAGCTTTCTTT
TRBV27	14	-	TRBJ1-5	-	CASSLARGYQPQHF	TGTGCCAGCAGTTTAGCCAGGGGATATCAGCCCCAGCATTTT
TRBV5-6	18	-	TRBJ1-2	-	CASSLAPLFQGWNYGYTF	TGTGCCAGCAGCTTGGCCCCCCTCTTTCAGGGGTGGAACTATGGCTACACCTTC